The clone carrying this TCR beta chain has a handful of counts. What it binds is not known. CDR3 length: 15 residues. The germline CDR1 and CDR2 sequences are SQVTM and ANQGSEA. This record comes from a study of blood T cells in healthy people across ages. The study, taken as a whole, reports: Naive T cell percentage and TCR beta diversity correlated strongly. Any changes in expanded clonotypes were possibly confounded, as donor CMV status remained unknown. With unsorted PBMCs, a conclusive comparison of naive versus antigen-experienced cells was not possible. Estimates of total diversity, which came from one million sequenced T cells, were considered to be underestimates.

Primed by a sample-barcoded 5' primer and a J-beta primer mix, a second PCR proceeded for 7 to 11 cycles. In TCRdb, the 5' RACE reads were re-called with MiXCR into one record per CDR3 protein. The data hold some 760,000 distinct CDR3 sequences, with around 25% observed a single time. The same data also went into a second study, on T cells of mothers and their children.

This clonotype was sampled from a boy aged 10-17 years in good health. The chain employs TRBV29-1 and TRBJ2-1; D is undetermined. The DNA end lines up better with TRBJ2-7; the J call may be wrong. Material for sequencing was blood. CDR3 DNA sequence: TGCAGCGTTGGCCCTAGTGCAGGTACTACCTACGAGCAGTACTTC. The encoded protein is CSVGPSAGTTYEQYF.